These 8 T cell receptor beta chains came from one sample sequenced in a study of identifying expanded T cells in peripheral blood. Repertoires were generated with immunoSEQ multiplex PCR, while TCRdb's copy carries only in-frame clones and drops some. The sample lists some 78,000 clones, roughly 84% occurring once. Sequenced: blood. The receptors come from a person between 18 and 70 years old in good health.

The rearrangement links TRBV5-4 to TRBJ1-1; TRBD1 matches 9 bases. Trimming took 4 bases from V and 5 from J; bases not matched to a gene: 9. The CDR3 loop spans 15 amino acids. Germline lookup yields CDR1 SGHNT and CDR2 YYREEE (reference sequence). The DNA of the CDR3 is TGTGCCAGCAGCGAGAGGACAGGGGAAAATACTGAAGCTTTCTTT. Its protein product is CASSERTGENTEAFF.

V and J are TRBV28 and TRBJ1-2; weak D call: TRBD1 (5 bases). Germline V CDR1 and CDR2: MDHEN, SYDVKM. Trimming removed 6 bases from V and 6 bases from J, with 14 bases in between. The CDR3 has 13 residues. CDR3 residues: CASSWGSFNGYTF. CDR3 nucleotides: TGTGCCAGCAGCTGGGGGTCCTTCAATGGCTACACCTTC.

The chain employs TRBV20-1 and TRBJ2-1; possibly TRBD1 for D (5 bases). V was clipped by 6 bases and J by 9 bases, with 9 bases between them. The CDR3 covers 10 residues. Germline-derived CDR1 and CDR2 are DFQATT and SNEGSKA (reference sequence). Here the CDR3 reads CSAQDGEQFF. CDR3 nucleotides: TGCAGTGCACAGGACGGTGAGCAGTTCTTC.

This clone was recorded once. J is TRBJ2-1 and V is TRBV4-1; D remains ambiguous. The CDR3 sequence is 10 residues long. The V end lost 5 bases, the J end lost 12 bases, and 8 bases lay between the germline ends. Germline values: CDR1 MGHRA, CDR2 YSYEKL. The DNA for the CDR3 is TGCGCCAGCAGCGGCCCCCCGCAGTTCTTC. Translation: CASSGPPQFF.

The V call is TRBV7-2, the J call TRBJ2-5; maybe TRBD2 (6 bases). The germline V gene has CDR1 SGHTA and CDR2 FQGNSA. The CDR3 is 15 residues long. V lost 1 base, J lost 5 bases, and 14 bases lay in between. CDR3 region: CASSLGRVGGETQYF. In nucleotides, the CDR3 is TGTGCCAGCAGCTTAGGGAGGGTAGGAGGTGAGACCCAGTACTTC.

This chain links TRBV11-2 with TRBJ2-7, with a weak D call TRBD2 (7 bases). The CDR3 covers 17 residues. V dropped 1 base and J dropped 0 bases, with 16 bases sitting between them. Per the germline V gene, CDR1 is SGHAT and CDR2 is FQNNGV. For the CDR3, the DNA is TGTGCCAGCAGCTTAGGCGGCGGGGGCCGAAGCTCCTACGAGCAGTACTTC. Its translation is CASSLGGGGRSSYEQYF.

The chain uses TRBV30 and TRBJ2-5, with TRBD2 as a possible D gene (5 bases). CDR1 is GTSNPN, CDR2 SVGIG, per germline (reference sequence). This CDR3 comprises 14 residues. Trimming shortened V by 0 bases and J by 5 bases, and 13 bases separated the two germline ends. CDR3 nucleotides: TGTGCCTGGAGTGTAAGCGGTCAGATGGAGACCCAGTACTTC. Encoded protein: CAWSVSGQMETQYF.

This clone appeared a few times. This chain connects TRBV19 to TRBJ2-5; TRBD2 matches at 9 bases. CDR1 LNHDA and CDR2 SQIVND come from the germline V gene (reference sequence). Unmatched junction bases numbered 6, after V lost 5 bases and J lost 5 bases. The CDR3 is made up of 14 amino acids. The CDR3 DNA reads TGTGCCAGTAGTCCGGGACTAGCCGCGGAGACCCAGTACTTC. It specifies CASSPGLAAETQYF. The full variable domain, in which reference TRBV19 and TRBJ2-5 provide the parts outside the CDR3, is DGGITQSPKYLFRKEGQNVTLSCEQNLNHDAMYWYRQDPGQGLRLIYYSQIVNDFQKGDIAEGYSVSREKKESFPLTVTSAQKNPTAFYLCASSPGLAAETQYFGPGTRLLVL.